This TCR beta chain is from a study of blood T cell repertoires in COVID-19. Study at large: Specimens from acute and convalescent COVID-19 originated in the United States, Italy and Spain. Sample material is recorded as cDNA or gDNA derived from T cells, B-cell-depleted T cells, or PBMCs.

The length of the CDR3 is 13 residues. Germline values: CDR1 SGDLS, CDR2 YYNGEE. V lost 0 bases to trimming and J lost 5 bases, with 6 bases between them. Followed over time, Seattle patients had been enrolled while infection was active. Original processing notes: Amplification from reference gene primers served as the basis for estimated nucleated cell counts. Measured with immunoSEQ multiplex PCR; TCRdb has only the in-frame clones, and not every one. That table is the source of V, J and clone size, and D and trimming were worked out from the DNA. This table holds some 110,000 clones, about 85% found once.

This chain connects TRBV9 to TRBJ2-1; D remains ambiguous. The specimen sequenced was peripheral blood. The TCR was taken from an elderly woman with COVID-19, enrolled during active disease. CDR3 sequence (DNA): TGTGCCAGCAGCGTAGTACTTAACAATGAGCAGTTCTTC. Amino acid sequence: CASSVVLNNEQFF.